These 28 T cell receptor beta chains came from one sample sequenced in a study of regulatory T cells in long-lasting Graves disease. Time point noted: newly diagnosed GD, antithyroid drugs for less than 3 months. Following extraction of RNA from PBMCs, that RNA was used to make the TCR library. In building TCR beta libraries, iRepertoire HTBI primers were used together with Arm-PCR of CDR3 regions. TCRdb fed the multiplex PCR reads into MiXCR, producing one record per CDR3 protein. The table lists about 530,000 distinct CDR3 sequences, roughly 16% of them singletons. The sample was also reused in another study, on T cells in Graves' hyperthyroidism and ophthalmopathy.

The sequenced sample was peripheral blood mononuclear cells (PBMCs), obtained at new diagnosis, from a patient treated with antithyroid drugs. Receptors were obtained from a woman aged 35-60 years with Graves disease.

This clonotype was counted many times. The rearrangement joins TRBV27 to TRBJ1-6, with a possible D match to TRBD1 (6 bases). The germline V gene encodes CDR1 MNHEY and CDR2 SMNVEV (reference sequence). The CDR3 contains 16 residues. Trimming stripped 4 bases from V and 7 bases from J, with 17 bases between. The CDR3 region has the DNA TGTGCCAGCAGTTCAGGTTCGGACAGTTTGAATTCACCCCTCCACTTT. This translates into CASSSGSDSLNSPLHF.

This clonotype was detected ten times or more. The chain is built from TRBV3-1 and TRBJ2-1; no reliable D call. Germline CDR1 reads LGHDT; CDR2 reads YNNKEL (reference sequence). V was shortened by 1 base and J by 10 bases, with 11 bases between the two germline ends. The CDR3 runs to 13 residues. The CDR3 loop reads CASSQGTVSEQFF. The CDR3, as DNA: TGTGCCAGCAGCCAAGGCACCGTATCAGAGCAGTTCTTC.

There are many counts of this clonotype. The chain combines TRBV27 with TRBJ2-5; the D is unclear. V was clipped by 6 bases and J by 4 bases, with 15 bases between them. The CDR3 covers 14 residues. Germline CDR1 reads MNHEY; CDR2 reads SMNVEV (reference sequence). The CDR3 coding sequence is TGTGCCAGCAGCCCCCACCCAGCTGGAGAGACCCAGTACTTC. Amino acids: CASSPHPAGETQYF.

CDR3 DNA: TGTGCCAGCAGGCCAGGGGGAAAGGGTAACATTCAGTACTTC. It specifies CASRPGGKGNIQYF. The chain uses TRBV12-3 or TRBV12-4 and TRBJ2-4, with 7 bases aligning to TRBD1. The ends lost 6 bases at V and 7 bases at J; junction bases unmatched: 9. CDR3 length: 14 residues.

This clonotype was recorded many times. V is TRBV12-3 or TRBV12-4 and J is TRBJ1-2; possibly TRBD1 for D (5 bases). The CDR3 is 12 amino acids. The V end was cut by 6 bases, the J end by 8 bases, with 13 bases between. DNA of the CDR3: TGTGCCAGCAGCGGGGGGGTACGGGGCTACACCTTC. It codes for CASSGGVRGYTF.

This clonotype was recorded many times. V gene TRBV2 combines with J gene TRBJ2-2, with 11 bases fitting TRBD2. V lost 6 bases, J lost 4 bases, and 10 bases stayed unmatched. This CDR3 comprises 17 residues. CDR1 is SNHLY, CDR2 FYNNEI, per germline. CDR3 sequence: CASSPGLAGGTTGELFF. The DNA for the CDR3 is TGTGCCAGCAGCCCCGGGCTAGCGGGGGGAACCACCGGGGAGCTGTTTTTT.

This clonotype was counted at least ten times. The V and J genes are TRBV30 and TRBJ1-1, with D unresolved. CDR3 length: 13 residues. The germline CDR1 and CDR2 sequences are GTSNPN and SVGIG (reference sequence). V was trimmed by 0 bases and J by 7 bases, leaving 12 bases between them. The chain's CDR3 is CAWSVRGYGEAFF. CDR3 nucleotide sequence: TGTGCCTGGAGTGTACGTGGTTACGGTGAAGCTTTCTTT. The complete variable domain, with remaining parts taken from reference TRBV30 and TRBJ1-1, reads SQTIHQWPATLVQPVGSPLSLECTVEGTSNPNLYWYRQAAGRGLQLLFYSVGIGQISSEVPQNLSASRPQDRQFILSSKKLLLSDSGFYLCAWSVRGYGEAFFGQGTRLTVV.

This clonotype was seen at least ten times. J is TRBJ2-7 and V is TRBV13; TRBD1 matches 7 bases. CDR1 and CDR2 from the germline V gene are PRHDT and FYEKMQ (reference sequence). The CDR3 has 12 residues. The trim removed 3 bases at V and 6 bases at J, leaving 2 bases unmatched. This CDR3 reads CASSFTGVEQYF. In DNA, the CDR3 is TGTGCCAGCAGCTTCACAGGGGTCGAGCAGTACTTC.

A note on this clonotype: A read error is possible here, since a much larger clone lies one base away. Since the CDR3 does not end with the conserved phenylalanine or tryptophan, this likely comes from a read error. The chain joins TRBV12-3 or TRBV12-4 to TRBJ1-5; D gene unclear. The CDR3 is 14 amino acids. Deletions cut 5 bases from V and 0 bases from J, with 8 bases between. The CDR3 DNA reads TGTGCCAGCAGTCTCGTCCATAGCAATCAGCCCCAGCATTCT. It is translated as CASSLVHSNQPQHS.

In DNA form, the CDR3 reads TGTGCCTGGCGGGCAGATCGAAACACTGAAGCTTTCTTT. The encoded protein is CAWRADRNTEAFF. The chain joins TRBV30 to TRBJ1-1; no definite D call. Germline CDR1 reads GTSNPN; CDR2 reads SVGIG (reference sequence). The CDR3 runs to 13 residues. V dropped 5 bases and J dropped 2 bases, with 12 bases sitting between them.

This clonotype was detected many times. This sequence joins TRBV12-3 or TRBV12-4 and TRBJ1-1; the D is unclear. The V gene lost 3 bases and the J gene lost 5 bases, with 7 bases spanning the gap. This CDR3 region has 12 residues. The CDR3 spells CASSFQKTEAFF. The CDR3 DNA sequence: TGTGCCAGCAGTTTTCAGAAAACTGAAGCTTTCTTT.

This clonotype was counted at least ten times. The chain uses TRBV3-1 and TRBJ1-3; 7 bases match TRBD1. The CDR3 consists of 17 residues. Germline CDR1 is LGHDT and CDR2 is YNNKEL (reference sequence). Trimming at V came to 8 bases and at J to 0 bases, leaving 13 bases not matched to a gene. The CDR3 DNA reads as TGTGCCAGCGGAGATATAGGGACAGACCTCTCTGGAAACACCATATATTTT. The encoded protein is CASGDIGTDLSGNTIYF.

This clonotype was seen a single time. An end of the junction differs from the germline gene, which may be a read error. The J gene is TRBJ1-5, the V gene TRBV4-1; the D gene is possibly TRBD1 (6 bases). The CDR3 length is 15 residues. Germline-derived CDR1 and CDR2 are MGHRA and YSYEKL. The CDR3 DNA is TGCGCCGGCAGCGCGTTATTACAGGGTGGTCAGCCCCAGCATTTT. It specifies CAGSALLQGGQPQHF.

This chain links TRBV6-9 with TRBJ2-3; no reliable D call. V was shortened by 3 bases and J by 2 bases, with 6 bases between the two germline ends. The CDR3 runs 13 residues. Germline lookup yields CDR1 MNHGY and CDR2 SVAAGI. This chain's CDR3 is CASSYRTTDTQYF. In DNA form, the CDR3 reads TGTGCCAGCAGTTACAGGACCACAGATACGCAGTATTTT.

This clonotype has more than one count but fewer than ten. V usage is TRBV30 and J usage is TRBJ2-1; D uncertain. Germline CDR1 and CDR2: GTSNPN and SVGIG (reference sequence). V shed 2 bases and J shed 6 bases, with 11 bases lying between them. The CDR3 sequence is 13 residues long. CDR3 in DNA: TGTGCCTGGAGTAGGCCAGCCGGCAATGAGCAGTTCTTC. Amino acids: CAWSRPAGNEQFF.

This clonotype was picked up a small number of times. V is TRBV19 and J is TRBJ2-1; 7 bases are shared with TRBD2. Germline V CDR1 and CDR2: LNHDA, SQIVND (reference sequence). Unmatched junction bases numbered 6, after V lost 5 bases and J lost 5 bases. The CDR3 is made up of 14 amino acids. The CDR3: CASSPLGGHNEQFF. CDR3 coding DNA: TGTGCCAGTAGTCCCTTGGGAGGGCACAATGAGCAGTTCTTC.

This clonotype appeared a few times. V is TRBV27 and J is TRBJ1-4, with TRBD1 matching 9 bases. The CDR3 has 15 amino acids. V lost 8 bases, J lost 8 bases, and 12 bases stayed unmatched. CDR1 and CDR2 from the germline V gene are MNHEY and SMNVEV (reference sequence). The DNA for the CDR3 is TGTGCCAGCCGTCCCGGGACAGGGTCTTACGAAAAACTGTTTTTT. It codes for CASRPGTGSYEKLFF.

At least ten counts were recorded for this clonotype. V gene TRBV20-1 combines with J gene TRBJ1-1, with D possibly matching TRBD1 (6 bases). CDR1 and CDR2 from the germline V gene are DFQATT and SNEGSKA (reference sequence). The CDR3 has 12 amino acids. V lost 4 bases, J lost 5 bases, and 11 bases lay in between. CDR3 coding DNA: TGCAGTGCTAAACGAGGGGGAACTGAAGCTTTCTTT. Translation: CSAKRGGTEAFF.

This chain uses TRBV12-3 or TRBV12-4 with TRBJ2-3; D is unresolved. CDR3 size: 13 residues. V lost 8 bases to trimming and J lost 2 bases, with 11 bases between them. The CDR3 bases are TGTGCCAGCCGACCCCATGCCACAGATACGCAGTATTTT. The encoded protein is CASRPHATDTQYF.

This clonotype appeared a few times. V gene TRBV7-6 combines with J gene TRBJ1-1; TRBD1 is a possible D gene (5 bases). This CDR3 is 15 amino acids long. Per germline, CDR1 SGHVS and CDR2 FNYEAQ. V gave up 1 base and J gave up 7 bases, with 16 bases separating them. This CDR3 is CASSLELGGASEAFF. In DNA, the CDR3 is TGTGCCAGCAGCTTAGAGTTGGGAGGGGCCAGTGAAGCTTTCTTT.

This clonotype was counted ten times or more. V is TRBV12-3 or TRBV12-4 and J is TRBJ2-3; TRBD2 matches 10 bases. With 6 bases clipped from V and 4 bases from J, the junction kept 10 bases outside the gene matches. The CDR3 has 16 amino acids. CDR3 protein: CASRGSGGARADTQYF. The DNA for the CDR3 is TGTGCCAGCAGGGGAAGCGGGGGGGCGCGAGCAGATACGCAGTATTTT.

The chain combines TRBV5-1 with TRBJ2-5; 8 bases align to TRBD1. J was trimmed by 5 bases and V by 4 bases; bases with no gene match: 13. Germline assignment: CDR1 SGHRS and CDR2 YFSETQ. The CDR3 extends over 16 amino acids. This CDR3 is CASSPRPADREETQYF. Written as DNA, the CDR3 is TGCGCCAGCAGCCCTAGACCGGCGGACAGGGAGGAGACCCAGTACTTC.

This clonotype was seen repeatedly, ten times or more. The chain couples TRBV20-1 to TRBJ2-1, with D perhaps matching TRBD1 (5 bases). In germline, CDR1 is DFQATT, CDR2 SNEGSKA (reference sequence). Trimming took off 7 bases at V and 10 bases at J, with 20 bases between the two ends. The CDR3 covers 13 residues. DNA for the CDR3: TGCAGTGTCCTACAGGTGTGGAAAGGCGAGCAGTTCTTC. It is translated as CSVLQVWKGEQFF.

This clonotype was detected a few times. This chain uses TRBV10-3 with TRBJ2-1; no reliable D call. The V and J ends lost 0 bases and 1 base respectively, with 10 bases between them. This CDR3 has 16 amino acids. Germline V gene data show CDR1 as ENHRY and CDR2 as SYGVKD. DNA for the CDR3: TGTGCCATCAGTGAGTCCGGCTCTTTATCCTACAATGAGCAGTTCTTC. Translating it yields CAISESGSLSYNEQFF.

This clonotype was observed many times. The V and J genes are TRBV7-9 and TRBJ2-3; D is unresolved. The CDR3 covers 16 residues. Between the trimmed V and J ends, which lost 1 base and 6 bases, there was a span of 17 bases. Germline V gives CDR1 SEHNR, CDR2 FQNEAQ (reference sequence). The CDR3 spells CASSLEGSGDGDTQYF. CDR3 in DNA: TGTGCCAGCAGCTTAGAAGGGTCAGGAGATGGGGATACGCAGTATTTT.

This clonotype has ten or more counts. The V call is TRBV20-1, the J call TRBJ2-1, with TRBD2 identical over 13 bases. The trim removed 5 bases at V and 3 bases at J, leaving 10 bases unmatched. CDR1 and CDR2 (germline): DFQATT, SNEGSKA (reference sequence). This CDR3 comprises 17 residues. The CDR3: CSALMTSGGPGYNEQFF. The CDR3 nucleotides are TGCAGTGCTCTAATGACTAGCGGGGGGCCAGGCTACAATGAGCAGTTCTTC.

This clonotype was observed many times. The chain recombines TRBV6-1 with TRBJ2-3; the D call may be TRBD1 or TRBD2 (5 bases each). Germline V gene lookup returns CDR1 MNHNS and CDR2 SASEGT. This CDR3 region has 15 residues. V was shortened by 6 bases and J by 5 bases, with 18 bases between the two germline ends. CDR3: CASRVVTGQGDTQYF. DNA for the CDR3: TGTGCCAGCAGAGTCGTGACGGGGCAGGGAGATACGCAGTATTTT.

This clonotype turned up a few times. V gene TRBV18 combines with J gene TRBJ1-6, with a possible D match to TRBD1 (5 bases). The V end was cut by 2 bases, the J end by 7 bases, with 15 bases between. This CDR3 spans 16 amino acids. Per the germline V gene, CDR1 is KGHSH and CDR2 is LQKENI. The CDR3 is CASSPEGPVKNSPLHF. Here the CDR3 DNA reads TGTGCCAGCTCACCAGAGGGGCCCGTGAAGAATTCACCCCTCCACTTT. Full variable domain (outside the CDR3, taken from reference TRBV18 and TRBJ1-6): NAGVMQNPRHLVRRRGQEARLRCSPMKGHSHVYWYRQLPEEGLKFMVYLQKENIIDESGMPKERFSAEFPKEGPSILRIQQVVRGDSAAYFCASSPEGPVKNSPLHFGNGTRLTVT.